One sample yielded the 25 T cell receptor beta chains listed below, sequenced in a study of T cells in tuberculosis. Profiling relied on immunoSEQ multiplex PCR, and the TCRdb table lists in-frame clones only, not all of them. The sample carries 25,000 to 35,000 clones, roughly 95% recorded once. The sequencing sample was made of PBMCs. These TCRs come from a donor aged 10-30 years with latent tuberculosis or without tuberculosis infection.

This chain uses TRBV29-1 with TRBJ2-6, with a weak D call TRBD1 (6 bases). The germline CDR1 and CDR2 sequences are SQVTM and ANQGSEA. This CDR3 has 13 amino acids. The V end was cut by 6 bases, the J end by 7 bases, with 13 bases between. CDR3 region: CSVGEGGANVLTF. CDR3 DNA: TGCAGCGTGGGGGAAGGGGGAGCCAACGTCCTGACTTTC. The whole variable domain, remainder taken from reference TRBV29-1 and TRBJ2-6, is SAVISQKPSRDICQRGTSLTIQCQVDSQVTMMFWYRQQPGQSLTLIATANQGSEATYESGFVIDKFPISRPNLTFSTLTVSNMSPEDSSIYLCSVGEGGANVLTFGAGSRLTVL.

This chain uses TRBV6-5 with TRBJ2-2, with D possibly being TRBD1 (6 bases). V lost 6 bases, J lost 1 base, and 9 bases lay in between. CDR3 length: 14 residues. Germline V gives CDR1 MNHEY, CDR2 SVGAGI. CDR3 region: CASRPGQNTGELFF. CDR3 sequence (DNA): TGTGCCAGCAGACCGGGACAGAACACCGGGGAGCTGTTTTTT.

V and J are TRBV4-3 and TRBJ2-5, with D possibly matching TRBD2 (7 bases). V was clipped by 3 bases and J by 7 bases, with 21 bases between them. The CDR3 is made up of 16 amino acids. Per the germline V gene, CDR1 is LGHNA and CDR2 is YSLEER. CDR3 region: CASSQPRGTGRGTQYF. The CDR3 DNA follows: TGCGCCAGCAGCCAGCCCCGGGGTACAGGGAGGGGGACCCAGTACTTC.

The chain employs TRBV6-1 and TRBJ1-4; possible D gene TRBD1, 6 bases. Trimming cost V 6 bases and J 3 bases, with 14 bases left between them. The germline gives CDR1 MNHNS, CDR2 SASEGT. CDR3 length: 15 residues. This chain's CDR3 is CASRPQGWSNEKLFF. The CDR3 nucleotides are TGTGCCAGCAGACCACAGGGTTGGTCTAATGAAAAACTGTTTTTT.

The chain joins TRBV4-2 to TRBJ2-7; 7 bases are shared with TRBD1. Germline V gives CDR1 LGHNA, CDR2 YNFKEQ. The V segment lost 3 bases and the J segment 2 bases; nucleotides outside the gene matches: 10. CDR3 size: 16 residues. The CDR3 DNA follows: TGTGCCAGCAGCCAGGCGTCCGGGACAGCACCCTACGAGCAGTACTTC. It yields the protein CASSQASGTAPYEQYF.

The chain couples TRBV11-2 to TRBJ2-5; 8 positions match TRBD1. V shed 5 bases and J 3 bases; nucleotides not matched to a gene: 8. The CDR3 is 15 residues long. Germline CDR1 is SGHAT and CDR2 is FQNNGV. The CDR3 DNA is TGTGCCAGCAGCCCCTGGACAGGGATCGAAGAGACCCAGTACTTC. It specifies CASSPWTGIEETQYF.

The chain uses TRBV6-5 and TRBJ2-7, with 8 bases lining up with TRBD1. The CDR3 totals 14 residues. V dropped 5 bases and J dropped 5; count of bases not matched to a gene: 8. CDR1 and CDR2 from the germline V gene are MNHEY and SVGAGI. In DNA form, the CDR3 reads TGTGCCAGCAGTGAGGACAGGGTTCTCAACGAGCAGTACTTC. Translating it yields CASSEDRVLNEQYF.

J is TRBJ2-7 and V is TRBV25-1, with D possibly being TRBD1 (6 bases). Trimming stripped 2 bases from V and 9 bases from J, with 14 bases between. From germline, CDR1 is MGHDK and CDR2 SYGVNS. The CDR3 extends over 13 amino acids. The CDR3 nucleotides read TGTGCCAGCAGTGAAAGAGGATTAGGGGGGCAGTACTTC. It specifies CASSERGLGGQYF.

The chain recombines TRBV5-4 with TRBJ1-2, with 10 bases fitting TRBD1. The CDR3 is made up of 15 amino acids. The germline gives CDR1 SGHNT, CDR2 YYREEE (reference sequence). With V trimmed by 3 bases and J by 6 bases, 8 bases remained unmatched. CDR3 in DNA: TGTGCCAGCAGCTCCGGGACAGGGGAATTCCATGGCTACACCTTC. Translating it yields CASSSGTGEFHGYTF.

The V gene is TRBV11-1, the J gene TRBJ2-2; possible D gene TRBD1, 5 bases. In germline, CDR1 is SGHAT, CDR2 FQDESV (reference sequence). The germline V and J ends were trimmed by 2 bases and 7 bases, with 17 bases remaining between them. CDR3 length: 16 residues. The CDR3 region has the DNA TGTGCCAGCAGCTTAATAAGAAGGGGCGTTGGCGGGGAGCTGTTTTTT. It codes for CASSLIRRGVGGELFF.

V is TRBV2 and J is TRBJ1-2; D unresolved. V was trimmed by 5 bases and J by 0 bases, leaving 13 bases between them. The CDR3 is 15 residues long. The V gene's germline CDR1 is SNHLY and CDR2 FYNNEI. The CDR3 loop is CASSTSGPSNYGYTF. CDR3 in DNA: TGTGCCAGCAGTACTAGTGGTCCCTCTAACTATGGCTACACCTTC.

For the CDR3, the DNA is TGTGCCAGCAGCTCATTGGACAGGTCCAGAGGCACTGAAGCTTTCTTT. This codes for CASSSLDRSRGTEAFF. This chain connects TRBV11-1 to TRBJ1-1, with 7 bases aligning to TRBD1. The J segment lost 4 bases and the V segment lost 4 bases, leaving 12 bases of the junction unmatched. There are 16 residues in the CDR3. CDR1 is SGHAT and CDR2 is FQDESV in the germline V gene (reference sequence).

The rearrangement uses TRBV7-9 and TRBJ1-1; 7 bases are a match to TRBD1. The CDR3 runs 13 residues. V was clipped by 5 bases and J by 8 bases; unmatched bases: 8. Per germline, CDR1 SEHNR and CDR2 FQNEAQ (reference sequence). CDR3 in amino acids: CASSPPTGREAFF. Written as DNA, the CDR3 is TGTGCCAGCAGCCCACCGACAGGGAGGGAAGCTTTCTTT.

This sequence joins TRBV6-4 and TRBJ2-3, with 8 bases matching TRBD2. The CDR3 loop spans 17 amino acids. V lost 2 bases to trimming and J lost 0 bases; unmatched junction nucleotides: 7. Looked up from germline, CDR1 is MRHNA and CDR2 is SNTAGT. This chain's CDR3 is CASSDDGAGASTDTQYF. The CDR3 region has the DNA TGTGCCAGCAGTGACGATGGAGCGGGGGCTAGCACAGATACGCAGTATTTT.

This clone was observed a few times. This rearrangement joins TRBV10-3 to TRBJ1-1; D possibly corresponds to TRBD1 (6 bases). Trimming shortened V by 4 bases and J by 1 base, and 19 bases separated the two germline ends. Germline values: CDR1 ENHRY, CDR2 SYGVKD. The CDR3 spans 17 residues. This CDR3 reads CAISVWEPGHSNTEAFF. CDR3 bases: TGTGCCATCAGTGTGTGGGAGCCGGGACACTCGAACACTGAAGCTTTCTTT.

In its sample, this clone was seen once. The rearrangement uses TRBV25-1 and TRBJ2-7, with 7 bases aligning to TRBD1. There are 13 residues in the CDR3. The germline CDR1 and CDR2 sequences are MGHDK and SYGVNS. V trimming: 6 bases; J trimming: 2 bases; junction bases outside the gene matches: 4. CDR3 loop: CASRKTGTYEQYF. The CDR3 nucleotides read TGTGCCAGCAGAAAGACAGGGACCTACGAGCAGTACTTC.

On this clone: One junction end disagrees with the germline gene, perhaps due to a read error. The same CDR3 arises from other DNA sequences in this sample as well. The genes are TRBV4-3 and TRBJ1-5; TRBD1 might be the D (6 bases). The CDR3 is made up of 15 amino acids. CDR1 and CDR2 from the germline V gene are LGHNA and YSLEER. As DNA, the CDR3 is TGCGCCAGCAGCCCAGGGGTGTATAGCAATCAGCCTCAGCATTTT. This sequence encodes CASSPGVYSNQPQHF.

The CDR3 sequence is CASSPTRPRRGAGENEQFF. As DNA, the CDR3 is TGTGCCAGCTCACCAACCCGCCCACGCCGGGGCGCAGGGGAGAATGAGCAGTTCTTC. The chain carries TRBV18 and TRBJ2-1; weak D call: TRBD1 (6 bases). V was cut by 2 bases and J by 7 bases, with 27 bases left in between. CDR1 and CDR2 (germline): KGHSH, LQKENI. This CDR3 is 19 amino acids long.

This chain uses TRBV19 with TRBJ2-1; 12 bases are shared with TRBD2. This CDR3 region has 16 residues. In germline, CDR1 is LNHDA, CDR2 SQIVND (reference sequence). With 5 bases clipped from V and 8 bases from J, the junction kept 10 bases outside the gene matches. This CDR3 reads CASSSPLAGGLYEQFF. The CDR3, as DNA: TGTGCCAGTAGTTCCCCCCTAGCGGGGGGGCTGTATGAGCAGTTCTTC.

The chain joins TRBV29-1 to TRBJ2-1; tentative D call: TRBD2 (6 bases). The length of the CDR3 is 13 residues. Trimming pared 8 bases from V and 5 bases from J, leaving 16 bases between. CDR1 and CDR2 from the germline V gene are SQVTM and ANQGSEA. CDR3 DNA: TGCAGCTTCCGGCACCGCGGGGACAATGAGCAGTTCTTC. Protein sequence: CSFRHRGDNEQFF.

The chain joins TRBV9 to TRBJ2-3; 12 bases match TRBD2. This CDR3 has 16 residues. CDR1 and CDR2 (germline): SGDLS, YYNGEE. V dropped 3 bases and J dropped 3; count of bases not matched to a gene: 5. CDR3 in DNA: TGTGCCAGCAGCGCAACCGGGACTAGCGGGACAGATACGCAGTATTTT. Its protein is CASSATGTSGTDTQYF. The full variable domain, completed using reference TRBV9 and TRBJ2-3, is DSGVTQTPKHLITATGQRVTLRCSPRSGDLSVYWYQQSLDQGLQFLIQYYNGEERAKGNILERFSAQQFPDLHSELNLSSLELGDSALYFCASSATGTSGTDTQYFGPGTRLTVL.

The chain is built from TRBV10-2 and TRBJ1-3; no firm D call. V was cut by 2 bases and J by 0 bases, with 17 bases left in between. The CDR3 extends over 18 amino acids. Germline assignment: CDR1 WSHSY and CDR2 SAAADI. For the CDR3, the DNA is TGCGCCAGCAGTGAGGATTTATGGGGAGTGGGCTCTGGAAACACCATATATTTT. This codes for CASSEDLWGVGSGNTIYF.

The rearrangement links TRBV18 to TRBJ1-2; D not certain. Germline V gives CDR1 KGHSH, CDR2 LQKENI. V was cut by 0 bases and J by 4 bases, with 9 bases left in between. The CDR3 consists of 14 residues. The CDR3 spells CASSPPATRYGYTF. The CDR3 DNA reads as TGTGCCAGCTCACCACCGGCGACACGCTATGGCTACACCTTC.

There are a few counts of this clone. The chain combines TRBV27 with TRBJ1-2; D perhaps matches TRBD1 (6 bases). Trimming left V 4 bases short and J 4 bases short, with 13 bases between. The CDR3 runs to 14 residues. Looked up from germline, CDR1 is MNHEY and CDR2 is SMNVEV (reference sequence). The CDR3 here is CASSSLDSVYGYTF. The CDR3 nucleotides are TGTGCCAGCAGTTCCCTGGACAGCGTCTATGGCTACACCTTC.

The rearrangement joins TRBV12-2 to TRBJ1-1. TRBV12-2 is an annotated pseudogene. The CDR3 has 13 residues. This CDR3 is CASRLVRGTEAFF. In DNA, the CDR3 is TGTGCAAGTCGCTTAGTACGGGGCACTGAAGCTTTCTTT.